The clone carrying this T cell receptor beta chain occurred many times. Its specificity is unknown. The data were obtained in a study of T cell repertoires in cytomegalovirus infection. Study-level information: TCR beta signatures that were public indicated CMV infection and matching HLA type. Study-level points and caveats: The study identified carriers of CMV plus the relevant HLA from cumulative public TCR beta family frequency. HLA-C-restricted CMV clonotypes gave the most frequent clonotype in two of eight donors.

This CDR3 has 13 residues. Between the trimmed V and J ends, which lost 0 bases and 8 bases, there was a span of 10 bases. Germline values: CDR1 MNHNY, CDR2 SVGAGI (reference sequence). TCRdb called the reads again in MiXCR, with one record for every CDR3 protein. The sample gives fewer than 400,000 distinct CDR3 sequences, over 15% of which show up once; around 10% is in the top ten. Material for sequencing was PBMCs. The chain is built from TRBV6-6 and TRBJ1-1; perhaps TRBD1 as D (6 bases). This TCR was recovered from a human donor in good health (CMV status not recorded). Some clones in this sample may be carry-over from other donors' samples. CDR3 DNA sequence: TGTGCCAGCAGTTACTCAGAGGGGGTCGAAGCTTTCTTT. Its translation is CASSYSEGVEAFF.